This T cell receptor (beta chain) was recovered during a study of Ad26.COV2.S vaccination and SARS-CoV-2 variants. Study context: By the intramuscular route, Ad26.COV2.S was given once, or twice 56 days apart.

The data were produced by immunoSEQ multiplex PCR, yet TCRdb's version contains in-frame clones alone and is incomplete. The table includes 410,000 or so clones, 80% to 95% detected once. The treatment is: roughly 20 received Ad26.COV2.S at low or high dose, single or two shots; several received placebo; per-sample allocation not given. Samples analyzed were those drawn on day 63 after the first vaccine or placebo injection. The V end lost 4 bases, the J end lost 5 bases, and 14 bases lay between the germline ends. Germline V gene sequence: CDR1 LGHNA, CDR2 YSLEER. The CDR3 consists of 14 residues. Overall study results and limits: Overall T cell responses may have been underestimated by the analyses of TCR breadth and depth.

As to this clone: Its antigen is currently unknown.

The clonotype originates from a person between 18 and 65 years old who received the Ad26.COV2.S COVID-19 vaccine or a placebo. The starting material was peripheral blood, obtained in a trial of Ad26.COV2.S vaccine versus placebo. The chain couples TRBV4-3 to TRBJ1-1; TRBD1 is a possible D gene (6 bases). This chain's CDR3 is CASSLQGTGTEAFF. The CDR3 nucleotides are TGCGCCAGCAGCCTCCAGGGGACGGGGACTGAAGCTTTCTTT.